Listed here is a single TCR beta chain. This sample was included in a study of blood T cell repertoires in COVID-19. Trimming took off 2 bases at V and 4 bases at J, with 20 bases between the two ends. The CDR3 is 17 amino acids. Germline V gene lookup returns CDR1 LGHDT and CDR2 YNNKEL (reference sequence). Method: immunoSEQ multiplex PCR; TCRdb's copy keeps in-frame clones and lacks some. In the table there are more than 90,000 clones, about 80% of which are singletons. The rearrangement uses TRBV3-1 (or the pseudogene TRBV3-2) and TRBJ2-5; D perhaps matches TRBD1 (5 bases). The sequenced sample consisted of peripheral blood. This TCR was recovered from a man between 65 and 79 years old with acute or convalescent COVID-19. CDR3 DNA sequence: TGTGCCAGCAGCCAAAATTACCCGACCAGGGAAGGAGAGACCCAGTACTTC. This gives the protein CASSQNYPTREGETQYF.